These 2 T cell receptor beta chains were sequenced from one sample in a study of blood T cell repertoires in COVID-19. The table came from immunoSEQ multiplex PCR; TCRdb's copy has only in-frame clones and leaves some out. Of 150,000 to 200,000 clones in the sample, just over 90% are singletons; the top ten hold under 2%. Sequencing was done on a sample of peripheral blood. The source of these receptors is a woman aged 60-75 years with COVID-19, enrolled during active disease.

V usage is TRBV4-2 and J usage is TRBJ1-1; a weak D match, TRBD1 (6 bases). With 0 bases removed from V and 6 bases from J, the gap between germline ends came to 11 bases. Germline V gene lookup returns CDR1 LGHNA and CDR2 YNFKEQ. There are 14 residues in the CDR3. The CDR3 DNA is TGTGCCAGCAGCCAAGACTTAGGGACACCTGAAGCTTTCTTT. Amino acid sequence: CASSQDLGTPEAFF.

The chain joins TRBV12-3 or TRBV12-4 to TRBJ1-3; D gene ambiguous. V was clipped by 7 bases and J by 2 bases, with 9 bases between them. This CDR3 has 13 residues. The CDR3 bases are TGTGCCAGCAACCCGACAACTGGAAACACCATATATTTT. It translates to CASNPTTGNTIYF.